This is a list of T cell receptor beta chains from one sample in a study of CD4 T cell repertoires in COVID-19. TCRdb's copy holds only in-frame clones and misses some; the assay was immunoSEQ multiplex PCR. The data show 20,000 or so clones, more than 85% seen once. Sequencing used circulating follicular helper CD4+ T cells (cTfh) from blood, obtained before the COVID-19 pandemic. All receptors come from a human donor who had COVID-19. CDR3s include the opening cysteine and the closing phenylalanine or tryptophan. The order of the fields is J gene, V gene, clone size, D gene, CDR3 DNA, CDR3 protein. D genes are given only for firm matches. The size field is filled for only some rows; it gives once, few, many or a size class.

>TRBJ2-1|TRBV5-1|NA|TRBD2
TGCGCCAGCAGCCCATTTACTAGCGGCGATTACAATGAGCAGTTCTTC
CASSPFTSGDYNEQFF
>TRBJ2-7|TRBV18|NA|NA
TGTGCCAGCCGCGGGACTGCCTACGAGCAGTACTTC
CASRGTAYEQYF
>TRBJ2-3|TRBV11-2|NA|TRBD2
TGTGCCAGCAGCTTCACGGGACTAGGGACCACAGATACGCAGTATTTT
CASSFTGLGTTDTQYF
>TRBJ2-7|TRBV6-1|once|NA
TGTGCCAGCAGTGATACTTACGAGCAGTACTTC
CASSDTYEQYF
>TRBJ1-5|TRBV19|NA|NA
TGTGCCAGTAGTGCAGACAGATATAGCAATCAGCCCCAGCATTTT
CASSADRYSNQPQHF
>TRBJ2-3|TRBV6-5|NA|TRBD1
TGTGCCAGCAGTTACTCGAAACAGGGGACCACAGATACGCAGTATTTT
CASSYSKQGTTDTQYF
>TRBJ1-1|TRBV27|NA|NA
TGTGCCAGCAGTTTATCGAACGGAAGGGGGTATGAAGCTTTCTTT
CASSLSNGRGYEAFF
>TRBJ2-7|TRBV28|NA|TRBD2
TGTGCCAGCAGTCAATTAGCGGGAGGGCTCCACGAGCAGTACTTC
CASSQLAGGLHEQYF
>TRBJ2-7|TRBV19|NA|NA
TGTGCCAGTAGTATACCGGGGAAAGGATCCGAGCAGTACTTC
CASSIPGKGSEQYF
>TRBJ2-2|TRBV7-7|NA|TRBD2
TGTGCCAGCAGCCCAGGACTAGCGGCGAACACCGGGGAGCTGTTTTTT
CASSPGLAANTGELFF
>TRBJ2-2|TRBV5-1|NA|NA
TGCGCCAGCAGCTCGGAAGGGGTTCACACCGGGGAGCTGTTTTTT
CASSSEGVHTGELFF
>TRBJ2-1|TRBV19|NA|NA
TGTGCCAGTAGTATAGATAGGGGTTACAATGAGCAGTTCTTC
CASSIDRGYNEQFF
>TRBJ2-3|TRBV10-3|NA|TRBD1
TGTGCCACGCAATCCGGGACAGGTTTGAGCACAGATACGCAGTATTTT
CATQSGTGLSTDTQYF
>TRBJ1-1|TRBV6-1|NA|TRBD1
TGTGCCGGCCGACAGGGCCGGAACACTGAAGCTTTCTTT
CAGRQGRNTEAFF
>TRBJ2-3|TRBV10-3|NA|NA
TGTGCCATCAGTGAGGGGGGCAGGGAGCCAGATACGCAGTATTTT
CAISEGGREPDTQYF
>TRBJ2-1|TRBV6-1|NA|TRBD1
TGTGCCAGCAGCGTAGACAGGGGGATATACAATGAGCAGTTCTTC
CASSVDRGIYNEQFF
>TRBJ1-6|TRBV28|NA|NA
TGTGCCAGCACCGTGACAGGAGGTGTTTCACCCCTCCACTTT
CASTVTGGVSPLHF
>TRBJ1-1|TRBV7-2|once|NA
TGTGCCAGCCACAGGACGTTGAACACTGAAGCTTTCTTT
CASHRTLNTEAFF
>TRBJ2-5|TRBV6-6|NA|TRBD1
TGTGCCAGCAGTCAAGGGACAGGGGTAGAGACCCAGTACTTC
CASSQGTGVETQYF
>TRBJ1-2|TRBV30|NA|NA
TGTGCCTGGAGTGTACGTACAGGCCTGGGCTACACCTTC
CAWSVRTGLGYTF
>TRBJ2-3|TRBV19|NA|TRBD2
TGTGCCAGTAGTCCCGCGCTAGCGGGAGGAGGAGATACGCAGTATTTT
CASSPALAGGGDTQYF
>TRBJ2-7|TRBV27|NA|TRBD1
TGTGCCAGCAGTCGCTTGACGACCGGGACAGGGGTCTACGAGCAGTACTTC
CASSRLTTGTGVYEQYF
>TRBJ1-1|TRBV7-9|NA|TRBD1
TGTGCCAGCAGCTACGGACAGGCCAAGACTGAAGCTTTCTTT
CASSYGQAKTEAFF
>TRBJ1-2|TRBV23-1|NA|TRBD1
TGCGCCACCGACAGGGCCCTCTATGGCTACACCTTC
CATDRALYGYTF
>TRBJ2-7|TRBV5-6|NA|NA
TGTGCCAGCAGCGCGGGGCCAGGCGGATCTTACGAGCAGTACTTC
CASSAGPGGSYEQYF
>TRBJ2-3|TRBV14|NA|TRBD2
TGTGCCAGCAGCCAGCTCCAGCGGGGGGGCACAGATACGCAGTATTTT
CASSQLQRGGTDTQYF
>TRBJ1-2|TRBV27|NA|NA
TGTGCCAGCAGGCCTACTACAGGGCTCTATGGCTACACCTTC
CASRPTTGLYGYTF
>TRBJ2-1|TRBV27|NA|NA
TGTGCCAGCAGTTCCCTCGGCGGGCTAGCAAATGAGCAGTTCTTC
CASSSLGGLANEQFF
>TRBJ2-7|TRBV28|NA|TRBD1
TGTGCCAGCAGTTCCCCGGACAGGGGGCCCTACGAGCAGTACTTC
CASSSPDRGPYEQYF
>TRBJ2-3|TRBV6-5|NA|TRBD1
TGTGCCAGCAGTTTAACAGGGGGCGCAGATACGCAGTATTTT
CASSLTGGADTQYF
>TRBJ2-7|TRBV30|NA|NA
TGTGCCTGGAGTGTACGAAGTCAGGGGTTCCACGAGCAGTACTTC
CAWSVRSQGFHEQYF
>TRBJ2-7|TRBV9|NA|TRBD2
TGTGCCAGCAGCGGTGGTGGGGCTAGCGGAACCTACGAGCAGTACTTC
CASSGGGASGTYEQYF
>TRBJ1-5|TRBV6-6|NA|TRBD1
TGTGCCAGCAGGGATCAGGACAGGGCCCATCTGCCCCAGCATTTT
CASRDQDRAHLPQHF
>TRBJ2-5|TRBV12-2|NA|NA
TGTGCAAGTCGCCACGAACACGAGACCCAGTACTTC
CASRHEHETQYF
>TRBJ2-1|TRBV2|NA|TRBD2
TGTGCCAGCAGTAGCGGGGGCGCGTACAATGAGCAGTTCTTC
CASSSGGAYNEQFF
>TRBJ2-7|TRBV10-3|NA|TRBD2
TGTGCCATCAGTGATAGCGGGAGTTACGAGCAGTACTTC
CAISDSGSYEQYF
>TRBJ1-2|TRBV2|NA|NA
TGTGCCAGCAGTGAGAGGGTAGGGGGTTTGGATGGCTACACCTTC
CASSERVGGLDGYTF
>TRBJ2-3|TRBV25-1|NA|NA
TGTGCCAGCAAGGATGGGCTCACAGATACGCAGTATTTT
CASKDGLTDTQYF
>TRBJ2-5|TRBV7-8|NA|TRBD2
TGTGCCAGCAGCCGTGGACTAGCGGGAACCAGAGGGGAGACCCAGTACTTC
CASSRGLAGTRGETQYF
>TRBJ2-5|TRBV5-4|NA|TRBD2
TGTGCCAGCAGCCCGGGGACTAGCGGAATCCAAGAGACCCAGTACTTC
CASSPGTSGIQETQYF
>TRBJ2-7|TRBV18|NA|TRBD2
TGTGCCAGCTCACCTCGCGGGACTAGCGGAGGCGAGCAGTACTTC
CASSPRGTSGGEQYF
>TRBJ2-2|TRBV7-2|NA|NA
TGTGCCAGCAGCTTAGCGGGCTTCACCGGGGAGCTGTTTTTT
CASSLAGFTGELFF
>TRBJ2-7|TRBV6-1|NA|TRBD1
TGTGCCAGCAACTCGGGACAGGGGAGGGACGAGCAGTACTTC
CASNSGQGRDEQYF
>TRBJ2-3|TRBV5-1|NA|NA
TGCGCCAGCAGCTTGGATCCGGGTGGCTCCACAGATACGCAGTATTTT
CASSLDPGGSTDTQYF
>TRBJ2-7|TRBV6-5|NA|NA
TGTGCCAGCAGTTCAGTCCGCGAGCAGTACTTC
CASSSVREQYF
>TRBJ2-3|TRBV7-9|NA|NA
TGTGCCAGCAGTCAAAAAGATACGCAGTATTTT
CASSQKDTQYF
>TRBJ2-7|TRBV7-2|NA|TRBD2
TGTGCCAGCAGCTCATTGGGACTAGCTGACGAGCAGTACTTC
CASSSLGLADEQYF
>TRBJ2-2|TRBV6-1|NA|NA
TGTGCCAGCAGTTGGAGTAGTGCCGGGGAGCTGTTTTTT
CASSWSSAGELFF
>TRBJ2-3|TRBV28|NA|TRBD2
TGTGCCAGCAGTTCCAGTCTAGCGGGAGTGTCAGATACGCAGTATTTT
CASSSSLAGVSDTQYF
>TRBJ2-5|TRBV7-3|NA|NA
TGTGCCAGCAGCTTAGGCAGGGGAGAGACCCAGTACTTC
CASSLGRGETQYF